Below are 2 T cell receptor beta chains sequenced from a single sample in a study of blood T cell repertoires in COVID-19. The repertoire was sequenced with immunoSEQ multiplex PCR; TCRdb's copy has only in-frame clones and lacks some. The sample has 150,000 to 200,000 clones, approximately 89% seen once. The sample comprised PBMCs or T cells enriched from blood (not recorded which). Receptors originate from a woman between 18 and 29 years old who had recovered from COVID-19.

The chain recombines TRBV5-4 with TRBJ2-4; weak D call: TRBD2 (6 bases). There are 13 residues in the CDR3. Trimming shortened V by 0 bases and J by 7 bases, and 8 bases separated the two germline ends. From germline, CDR1 is SGHNT and CDR2 YYREEE (reference sequence). CDR3 nucleotide sequence: TGTGCCAGCAGCTTGGAAGGGAGGAACATTCAGTACTTC. The encoded protein is CASSLEGRNIQYF. The full variable domain, its missing parts supplied by reference TRBV5-4 and TRBJ2-4, is ETGVTQSPTHLIKTRGQQVTLRCSSQSGHNTVSWYQQALGQGPQFIFQYYREEENGRGNFPPRFSGLQFPNYSSELNVNALELDDSALYLCASSLEGRNIQYFGAGTRLSVL.

J is TRBJ2-5 and V is TRBV6-5; TRBD2 agrees at 13 bases. The CDR3 is 15 residues long. Germline V gene lookup returns CDR1 MNHEY and CDR2 SVGAGI. V lost 7 bases, J lost 4 bases, and 6 bases stayed unmatched. This CDR3 reads CASIPTSGRLETQYF. DNA of the CDR3: TGTGCCAGCATACCGACTAGCGGGAGGCTAGAGACCCAGTACTTC.